This TCR beta chain emerged from a study of beta chain features in type 1 diabetes. Findings and caveats of the study: In these data, an HLA type influence on TCRB rearrangement remained unresolved.

The CDR3 is 15 amino acids. Germline trimming cut 6 bases from V and 6 bases from J; bases unmatched to any gene: 6. Germline CDR1 is MNHEY and CDR2 is SVGAGI. cDNA synthesis used the whole RNA isolate, giving expressed TCRB sequences. Sequencing used immunoSEQ multiplex PCR; TCRdb keeps in-frame clones, though not all of them. The sample includes 250,000 to 350,000 clones, around 13% of them seen just once. Of note for this clone: Its matching antigen is unknown.

CD45RO/CCR7/CD25/CD127/CD95/CD27 sorting isolated CD4+ naive, central memory, regulatory and stem cell-like memory cells. Purity above 98% was achieved in all sorted populations. The chain links TRBV6-5 to TRBJ2-4, with TRBD2 matching 12 bases. The clonotype originates from a man younger than 40 in good health. Sequencing was carried out using central memory CD4+ T cells from blood. CDR3 in DNA: TGTGCCAGCAGGCCTAGCGGGGGGGGGACAAACATTCAGTACTTC. Translating gives CASRPSGGGTNIQYF.